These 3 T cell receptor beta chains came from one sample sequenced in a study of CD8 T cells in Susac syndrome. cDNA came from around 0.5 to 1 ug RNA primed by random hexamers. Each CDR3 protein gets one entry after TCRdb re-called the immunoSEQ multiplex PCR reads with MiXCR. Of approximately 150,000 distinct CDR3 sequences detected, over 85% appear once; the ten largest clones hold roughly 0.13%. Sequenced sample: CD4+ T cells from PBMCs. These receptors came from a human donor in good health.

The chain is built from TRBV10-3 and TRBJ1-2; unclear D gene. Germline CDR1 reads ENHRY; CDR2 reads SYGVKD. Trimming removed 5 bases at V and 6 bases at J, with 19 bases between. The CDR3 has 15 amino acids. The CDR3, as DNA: TGTGCCATCAGTCAGAGAACCCTACGCGGCGATGGCTACACCTTC. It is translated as CAISQRTLRGDGYTF.

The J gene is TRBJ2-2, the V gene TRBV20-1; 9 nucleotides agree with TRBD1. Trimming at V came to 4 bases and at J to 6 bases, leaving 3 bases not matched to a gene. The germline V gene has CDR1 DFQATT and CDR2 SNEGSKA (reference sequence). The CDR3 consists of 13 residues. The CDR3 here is CSATQGAAGELFF. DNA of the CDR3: TGCAGTGCTACACAGGGGGCTGCCGGGGAGCTGTTTTTT.

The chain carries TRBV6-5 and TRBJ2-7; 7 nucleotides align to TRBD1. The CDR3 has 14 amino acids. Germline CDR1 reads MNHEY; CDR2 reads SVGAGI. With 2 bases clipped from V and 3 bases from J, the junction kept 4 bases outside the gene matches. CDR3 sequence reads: CASSYRDSHYEQYF. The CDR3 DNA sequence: TGTGCCAGCAGTTACCGGGACAGCCACTACGAGCAGTACTTC.